Listed here are 4 T cell receptor beta chains from one sample, sequenced in a study of spatial heterogeneity in lung cancer. Overall study findings and caveats: Counts of expanded alpha and beta TCRs within tumors tracked the tumor nonsynonymous mutation count.

Their target antigens are unknown. Sample time point: sample taken at primary tumor resection. Each CDR3 protein gets one entry after TCRdb re-called the 5' RACE reads with MiXCR. The repertoire holds approximately 3,700 distinct CDR3 sequences, with 26% as singletons. The input for sequencing was lung tumor tissue, taken at surgery. All receptors come from a male donor with early-stage non-small cell lung cancer.

By share of the sample, this clonotype is large. In a library made to pick up alpha chains, this beta chain is a stray read with a size that means little. The V and J genes are TRBV28 and TRBJ1-2; 8 bases align to TRBD1. The CDR3 totals 15 residues. V shed 2 bases and J 4 bases; nucleotides not matched to a gene: 6. Germline V CDR1 and CDR2: MDHEN, SYDVKM. The CDR3 nucleotides are TGTGCCAGCAGTTTACGAACAGGGGGACTCTATGGCTACACCTTC. The encoded protein is CASSLRTGGLYGYTF.

Turning to this clonotype: This beta chain was picked up by a library intended for alpha chains and is off target, so its count carries little meaning. This chain connects TRBV7-9 to TRBJ2-3; 10 positions match TRBD2. Trimming took 7 bases from V and 2 from J; bases not matched to a gene: 18. This CDR3 has 19 amino acids. Looked up from germline, CDR1 is SEHNR and CDR2 is FQNEAQ (reference sequence). The CDR3, as DNA: TGTGCCAGCACCTATCCGGGACTAGCGCCATTGACCCTCACAGATACGCAGTATTTT. It translates to CASTYPGLAPLTLTDTQYF.

Sample share makes this clonotype medium-sized. This beta chain lies outside the target of a library built for alpha chains; its clone size means little. The rearrangement joins TRBV5-1 to TRBJ2-2; D is possibly TRBD2 (7 bases). V dropped 2 bases and J dropped 4 bases, with 18 bases sitting between them. CDR3 size: 17 residues. The germline V gene has CDR1 SGHRS and CDR2 YFSETQ. CDR3 sequence (DNA): TGCGCCAGCAGCTTCCTGGGGGGGACAAAAGTCACCGGGGAGCTGTTTTTT. It translates to CASSFLGGTKVTGELFF. Using reference TRBV5-1 and TRBJ2-2 for the parts outside the CDR3, the full variable domain is KAGVTQTPRYLIKTRGQQVTLSCSPISGHRSVSWYQQTPGQGLQFLFEYFSETQRNKGNFPGRFSGRQFSNSRSEMNVSTLELGDSALYLCASSFLGGTKVTGELFFGEGSRLTVL.

On this clonotype itself: An end of the junction does not agree with germline; a read error may underlie this. Found in a library prepared for alpha chains, this beta chain is an off-target read, and its abundance has little meaning. The CDR3 reads CASSRASVTGTGELFF. The CDR3 DNA follows: TGTGCTAGCAGCCGAGCCTCCGTTACAGGGACCGGGGAGCTGTTTTTT. The J gene is TRBJ2-2, the V gene TRBV7-7; tentative D call: TRBD1 (6 bases). The CDR3 has 16 amino acids. Looked up from germline, CDR1 is SSHAT and CDR2 is FNYEAQ (reference sequence).